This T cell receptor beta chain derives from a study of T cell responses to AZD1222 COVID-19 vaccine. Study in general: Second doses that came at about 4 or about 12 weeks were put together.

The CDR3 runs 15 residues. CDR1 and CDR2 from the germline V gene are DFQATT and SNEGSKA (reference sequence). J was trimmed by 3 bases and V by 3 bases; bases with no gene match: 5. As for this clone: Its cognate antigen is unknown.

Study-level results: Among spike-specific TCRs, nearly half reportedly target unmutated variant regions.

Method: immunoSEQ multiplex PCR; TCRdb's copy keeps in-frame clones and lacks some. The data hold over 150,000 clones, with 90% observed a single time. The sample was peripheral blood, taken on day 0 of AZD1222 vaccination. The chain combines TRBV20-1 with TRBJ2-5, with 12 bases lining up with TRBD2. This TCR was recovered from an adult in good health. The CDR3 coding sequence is TGCAGTGCTAGTCGGCTAGCGGGAGGGGAAGAGACCCAGTACTTC. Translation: CSASRLAGGEETQYF.